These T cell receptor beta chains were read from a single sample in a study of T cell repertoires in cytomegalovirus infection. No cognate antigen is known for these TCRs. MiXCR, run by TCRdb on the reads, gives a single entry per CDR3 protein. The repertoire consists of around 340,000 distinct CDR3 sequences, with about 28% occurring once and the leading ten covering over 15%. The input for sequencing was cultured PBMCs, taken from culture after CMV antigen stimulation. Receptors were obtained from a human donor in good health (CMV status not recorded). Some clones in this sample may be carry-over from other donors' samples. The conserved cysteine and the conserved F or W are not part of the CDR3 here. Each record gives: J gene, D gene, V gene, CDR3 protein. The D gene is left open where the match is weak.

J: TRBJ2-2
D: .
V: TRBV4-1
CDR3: ASSQDPSIPGRLNTGELF

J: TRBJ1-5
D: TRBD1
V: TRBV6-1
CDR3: ASRRTGSSNQPQH

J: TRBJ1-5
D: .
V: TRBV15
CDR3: ATSDGPNQPQH

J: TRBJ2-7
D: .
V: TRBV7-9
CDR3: ASSPEASFDEQY

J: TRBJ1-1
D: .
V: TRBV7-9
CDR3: ASSRAATRLNTEAF

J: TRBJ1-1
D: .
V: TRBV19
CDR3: ATRGLTEAF

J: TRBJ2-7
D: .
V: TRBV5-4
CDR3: ASSFGGVNYEQY

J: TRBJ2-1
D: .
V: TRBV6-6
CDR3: ASAGRAGDNEQF

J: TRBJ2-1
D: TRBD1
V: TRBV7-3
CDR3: ASSPLSLGGFYNEQF

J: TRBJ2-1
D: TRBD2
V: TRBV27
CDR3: ASSSLAGLYNEQF

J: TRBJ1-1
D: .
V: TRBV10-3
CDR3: AISGGTEAF

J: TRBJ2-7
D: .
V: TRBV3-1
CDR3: ASSAAGFFEQY

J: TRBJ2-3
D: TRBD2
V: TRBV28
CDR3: ASSLIGSGPTSTDTQY

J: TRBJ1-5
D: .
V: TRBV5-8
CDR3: ASSFGSGRHSNQPQH

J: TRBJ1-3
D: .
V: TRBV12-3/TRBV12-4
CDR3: ASSYGGQSSSGNTIY

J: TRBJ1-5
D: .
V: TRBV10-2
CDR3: ASSEPGLDQPQH

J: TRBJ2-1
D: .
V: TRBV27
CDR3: ASSRAVTYNEQF

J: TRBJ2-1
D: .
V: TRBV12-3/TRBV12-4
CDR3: ASAPGPYNEQF

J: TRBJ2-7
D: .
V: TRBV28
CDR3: ASNTRTDPYEQY

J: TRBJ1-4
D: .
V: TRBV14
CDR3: ASSRGGAAPTNEKLF

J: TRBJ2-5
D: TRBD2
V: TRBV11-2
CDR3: ASSSQGREVETQY

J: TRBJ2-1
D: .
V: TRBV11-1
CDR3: ASSFDHRDSYNEQF

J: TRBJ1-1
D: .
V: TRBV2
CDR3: ASSEGDMNTEAF

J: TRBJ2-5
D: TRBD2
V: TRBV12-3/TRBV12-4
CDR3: ASSPTSGGIRTQY

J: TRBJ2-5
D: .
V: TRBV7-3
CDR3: ASSLGAVQETQY

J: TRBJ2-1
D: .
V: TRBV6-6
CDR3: ASSYPLYPIINEQF

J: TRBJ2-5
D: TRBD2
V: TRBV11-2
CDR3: ASSRTRGVAETQY

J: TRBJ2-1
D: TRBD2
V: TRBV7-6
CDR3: ASSLVTSGRDNEQF

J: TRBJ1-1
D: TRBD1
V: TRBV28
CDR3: ASSDKSGTGFTEAF

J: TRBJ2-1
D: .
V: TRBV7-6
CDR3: ASSLGTLNEQF

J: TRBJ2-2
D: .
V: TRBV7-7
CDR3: ASSLKSPANTGELF

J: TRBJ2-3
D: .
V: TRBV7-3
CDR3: ASSLLGGGGTDTQY

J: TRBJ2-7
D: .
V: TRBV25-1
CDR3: ASSEFGGEQY

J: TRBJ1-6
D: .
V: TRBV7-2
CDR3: ASSFRTGGSPLH

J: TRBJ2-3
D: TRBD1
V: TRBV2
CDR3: ASSEQGAGTDTQY

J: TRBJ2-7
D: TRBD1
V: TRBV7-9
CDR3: ASSRWDSRGEQY

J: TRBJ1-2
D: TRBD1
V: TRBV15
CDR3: ATSPDRGSGYT

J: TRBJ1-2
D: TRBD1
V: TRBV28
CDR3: ASRGDRGGGYT

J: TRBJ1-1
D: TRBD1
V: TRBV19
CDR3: ASSPRDSNTEAF

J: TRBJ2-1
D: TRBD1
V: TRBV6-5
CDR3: ASSPDRVGEQF

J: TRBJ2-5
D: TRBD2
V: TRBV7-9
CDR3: ASSSPGGTSGRAWETQY

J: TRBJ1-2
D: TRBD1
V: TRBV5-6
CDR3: ASSFFGQGGSGYT

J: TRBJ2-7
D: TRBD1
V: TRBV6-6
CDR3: ASSPYGQGGEQY

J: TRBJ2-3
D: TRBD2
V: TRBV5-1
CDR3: ASSRPAGSGQDTQY

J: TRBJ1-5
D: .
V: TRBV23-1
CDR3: ASSHLLRHLNGDQPQH

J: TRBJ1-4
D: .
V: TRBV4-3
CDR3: ASSQLRGPNEKLF